The text below deals with one T cell receptor (beta chain). Its antigen is not known. This entry belongs to a study of post-analysis software for immune sequencing data. Study context: Some patients lacked subtype; others had relapsing-remitting, secondary progressive or progressive-relapsing disease. Whole-study findings and limits: Those samples that were prepared in the same batch co-clustered strongly by F measure. TRBV5-6, TRBV5-1 and TRBV20-1 were among about 5 TRBV segments more frequent in patients than controls. Controls' normalized Chao1 diversity significantly exceeded that of multiple sclerosis patients.

The CDR3 totals 12 residues. The germline CDR1 and CDR2 sequences are DFQATT and SNEGSKA (reference sequence). Trimming removed 6 bases at V and 7 bases at J, with 16 bases between. Carried by the TCR beta cDNA libraries were unique molecular identifiers. Researchers reported some 500,000 cDNA molecules coming from around 1 to 9.1 million T cells. TCRdb used MiXCR to reprocess the PCR reads, holding one entry per CDR3 protein. The data contain 820,000 or so distinct CDR3 sequences, approximately 53% of them singletons. The chain joins TRBV20-1 to TRBJ2-7; perhaps TRBD1 as D (5 bases). Sample: blood. The source is a girl aged 5-17 years with multiple sclerosis. The CDR3 reads CSATTGYNEQYF. The CDR3 DNA reads TGCAGTGCCACTACAGGTTACAATGAGCAGTACTTC.